The source of this T cell receptor (beta chain) is a study of CD8 T cells in Susac syndrome. The CDR3 covers 14 residues. Germline V lookup: CDR1 MNHEY, CDR2 SMNVEV (reference sequence). Trimming took 4 bases from V and 4 from J; bases not matched to a gene: 5. Negative isolation was applied to CD8+ and CD4+ T cells, and FACS enrichment was applied to TEMRA cells. In this sample, this clonotype turned up once. Reverse transcription of 0.5 to 1 ug RNA used random hexamers. TCRdb fed the immunoSEQ multiplex PCR reads into MiXCR, producing one record per CDR3 protein. Seen here are 250,000 to 300,000 distinct CDR3 sequences, around 91% observed once, and the top ten hold under 0.2%.

Sequences were obtained from CD8+ T cells from PBMCs. This clonotype originated in a human donor with multiple sclerosis. This chain links TRBV27 with TRBJ1-2; 8 bases are a match to TRBD1. The CDR3 nucleotides are TGTGCCAGCAGTTCACAGGGGGAGGGCTATGGCTACACCTTC. Protein: CASSSQGEGYGYTF.